The 15 T cell receptor beta chains listed next were all sequenced from one sample in a study of cytomegalovirus exposure and HLA in healthy donors. The PCR was carried out with 60 Vbeta primers and 13 Jbeta primers. Sequenced by immunoSEQ multiplex PCR; TCRdb stores in-frame clones only, minus some. The sample contains over 100,000 clones, 60% to 80% of which appear only once. The sequenced material came from PBMCs. Source of these receptors: a male donor in good health and CMV-seronegative.

This clone was observed a few times. The gene calls are TRBV5-1 and TRBJ2-7; 8 bases match TRBD1. Germline V gives CDR1 SGHRS, CDR2 YFSETQ. V lost 4 bases to trimming and J lost 5 bases; unmatched junction nucleotides: 8. The CDR3 totals 14 residues. The CDR3 region is CASSPETGVNEQYF. DNA for the CDR3: TGCGCCAGCAGCCCAGAGACAGGGGTAAACGAGCAGTACTTC.

The chain uses TRBV6-4 and TRBJ2-1; TRBD2 agrees at 12 bases. Per the germline V gene, CDR1 is MRHNA and CDR2 is SNTAGT. The CDR3 contains 15 residues. V shed 6 bases and J 8 bases; nucleotides not matched to a gene: 8. The CDR3, as DNA: TGTGCCAGCAGGCCATCTAGCGGGGGGGCCGATGAGCAGTTCTTC. Translating it yields CASRPSSGGADEQFF.

This chain connects TRBV5-1 to TRBJ2-3; possibly TRBD2 for D (5 bases). The germline CDR1 and CDR2 sequences are SGHRS and YFSETQ. The CDR3 length is 12 residues. Trimming removed 3 bases from V and 7 bases from J, with 9 bases in between. The CDR3 nucleotides read TGCGCCAGCAGCTCCGACGGGAATACGCAGTATTTT. The encoded protein is CASSSDGNTQYF.

V usage is TRBV10-3 and J usage is TRBJ2-1; D unclear. Germline CDR1 is ENHRY and CDR2 is SYGVKD. Trimming stripped 0 bases from V and 7 bases from J, with 4 bases between. This CDR3 contains 12 residues. The CDR3 DNA reads as TGTGCCATCAGTGAGTCGACTAATGAGCAGTTCTTC. Encoded protein: CAISESTNEQFF.

The V gene is TRBV12-5, the J gene TRBJ2-7; a possible D gene is TRBD2 (6 bases). Germline V lookup: CDR1 LGHNT, CDR2 FRNRAP. The CDR3 consists of 13 residues. Trimming cost V 6 bases and J 4 bases, with 13 bases left between them. CDR3 nucleotides: TGTGCTAGTGGGCAGGGACTTACTTACGAGCAGTACTTC. Amino acids: CASGQGLTYEQYF.

The chain recombines TRBV6-6 with TRBJ1-5, with TRBD1 as a possible D gene (6 bases). The CDR3 covers 16 residues. Germline V gene sequence: CDR1 MNHNY, CDR2 SVGAGI (reference sequence). V was pared by 2 bases and J by 0 bases, with 11 bases between. The CDR3 is CASSYGGAGSNQPQHF. The CDR3 bases are TGTGCCAGCAGTTACGGGGGGGCGGGTAGCAATCAGCCCCAGCATTTT.

The chain uses TRBV11-2 and TRBJ1-1, with D unresolved. This CDR3 region has 14 residues. V dropped 2 bases and J dropped 5 bases, with 12 bases sitting between them. Germline CDR1 SGHAT, CDR2 FQNNGV. CDR3 sequence: CASSLSALGTEAFF. In nucleotides, the CDR3 is TGTGCCAGCAGCTTATCAGCCCTAGGAACTGAAGCTTTCTTT.

The chain employs TRBV27 and TRBJ1-6; 8 bases are shared with TRBD1. Germline CDR1 MNHEY, CDR2 SMNVEV (reference sequence). The CDR3 has 14 amino acids. V lost 4 bases, J lost 8 bases, and 4 bases stayed unmatched. The CDR3 nucleotides are TGTGCCAGCAGTTCCAGGGGGCATTATTCACCCCTCCACTTT. Translated: CASSSRGHYSPLHF.

The DNA of the CDR3 is TGTGCCTGGAGCCCATCGGGACAGGGAACCTCACCCCTCCACTTT. This encodes CAWSPSGQGTSPLHF. The rearrangement uses TRBV30 and TRBJ1-6, with 9 bases that match TRBD1. This CDR3 is built from 15 residues. V lost 3 bases and J lost 10; bases outside the gene matches: 10. Germline lookup yields CDR1 GTSNPN and CDR2 SVGIG (reference sequence).

The chain couples TRBV12-5 to TRBJ2-4; 10 bases align to TRBD2. The CDR3 runs to 18 residues. V shed 4 bases, J shed 0 bases, and the junction held 9 bases outside the gene matches. Germline assignment: CDR1 LGHNT and CDR2 FRNRAP. In DNA form, the CDR3 reads TGTGCTAGTGGTTCATCCGGGACTAGCGATTTAGCCAAAAACATTCAGTACTTC. Residues: CASGSSGTSDLAKNIQYF.

CDR3 sequence (DNA): TGTGCCAGCAGTTTTTTACAGACGAATCAGCCCCAGCATTTT. It translates to CASSFLQTNQPQHF. This rearrangement joins TRBV27 to TRBJ1-5; D remains ambiguous. Trimming left V 3 bases short and J 4 bases short, with 10 bases between. Germline CDR1 reads MNHEY; CDR2 reads SMNVEV (reference sequence). The CDR3 loop spans 14 amino acids.

The V call is TRBV18, the J call TRBJ1-6, with 9 bases fitting TRBD1. Germline lookup yields CDR1 KGHSH and CDR2 LQKENI. V dropped 3 bases and J dropped 9; count of bases not matched to a gene: 6. CDR3 length: 15 amino acids. The CDR3: CASSPPGQGASPLHF. Written as DNA, the CDR3 is TGTGCCAGCTCACCCCCGGGACAGGGCGCTTCACCCCTCCACTTT. Full variable domain (remainder filled in from reference TRBV18 and TRBJ1-6): NAGVMQNPRHLVRRRGQEARLRCSPMKGHSHVYWYRQLPEEGLKFMVYLQKENIIDESGMPKERFSAEFPKEGPSILRIQQVVRGDSAAYFCASSPPGQGASPLHFGNGTRLTVT.

The chain is built from TRBV27 and TRBJ2-7; no clear D. Germline lookup yields CDR1 MNHEY and CDR2 SMNVEV (reference sequence). The CDR3 extends over 15 amino acids. V was trimmed by 0 bases and J by 0 bases, leaving 9 bases between them. The CDR3 protein is CASSLSAEVSYEQYF. CDR3 in DNA: TGTGCCAGCAGTTTATCGGCGGAAGTCTCCTACGAGCAGTACTTC.

This chain uses TRBV15 with TRBJ1-6; the D is unclear. CDR1 LNHNV and CDR2 YYDKDF come from the germline V gene (reference sequence). Trimming stripped 0 bases from V and 0 bases from J, with 15 bases between. The CDR3 is 19 amino acids. CDR3 in amino acids: CATSRDPQASHSYNSPLHF. As DNA, the CDR3 is TGTGCCACCAGCAGAGATCCGCAGGCGTCCCACTCCTATAATTCACCCCTCCACTTT.

CDR3 DNA sequence: TGTGCCATCGGGGACAGGGGGTCTGGAGATACGCAGTATTTT. Its protein is CAIGDRGSGDTQYF. This rearrangement joins TRBV10-3 to TRBJ2-3; TRBD1 agrees at 11 bases. Germline CDR1 reads ENHRY; CDR2 reads SYGVKD. The CDR3 is made up of 14 amino acids. V lost 8 bases, J lost 5 bases, and 6 bases stayed unmatched.